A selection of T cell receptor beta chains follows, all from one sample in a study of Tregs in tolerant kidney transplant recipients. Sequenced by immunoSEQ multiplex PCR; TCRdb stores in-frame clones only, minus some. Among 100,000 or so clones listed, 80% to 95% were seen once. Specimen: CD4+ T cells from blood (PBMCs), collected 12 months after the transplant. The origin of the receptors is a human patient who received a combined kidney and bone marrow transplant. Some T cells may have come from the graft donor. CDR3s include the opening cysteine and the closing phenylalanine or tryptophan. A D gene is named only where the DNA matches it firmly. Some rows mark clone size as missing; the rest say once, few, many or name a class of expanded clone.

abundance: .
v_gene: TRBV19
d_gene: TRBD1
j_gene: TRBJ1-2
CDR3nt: TGTGCCAGTAGTATGGGGACAGGCGGGAACTATGGCTACACCTTC
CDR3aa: CASSMGTGGNYGYTF

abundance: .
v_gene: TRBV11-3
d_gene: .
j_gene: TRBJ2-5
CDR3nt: TGTGCCAGCAGCCCCCCGCCCGGTGTCTCAGAGACCCAGTACTTC
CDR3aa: CASSPPPGVSETQYF

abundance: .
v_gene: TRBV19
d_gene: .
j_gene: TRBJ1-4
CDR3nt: TGTGCCAGTAGTAAGCAGGGTGCAACTAATGAAAAACTGTTTTTT
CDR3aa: CASSKQGATNEKLFF

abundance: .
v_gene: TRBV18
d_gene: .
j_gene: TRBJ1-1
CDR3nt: TGTGCCAGCTCACCAGCAGGGTTCACTGAAGCTTTCTTT
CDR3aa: CASSPAGFTEAFF

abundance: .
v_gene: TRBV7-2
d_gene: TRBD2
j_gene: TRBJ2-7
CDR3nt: TGTGCCAGCAGCTTAAGGCTAGCGGGAGGAGCTTACGAGCAGTACTTC
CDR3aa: CASSLRLAGGAYEQYF

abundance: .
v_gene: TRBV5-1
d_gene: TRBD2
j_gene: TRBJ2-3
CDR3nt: TGCGCCAGCAGCTTGAGTTCGGGGGGTGTTAGCACAGATACGCAGTATTTT
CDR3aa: CASSLSSGGVSTDTQYF

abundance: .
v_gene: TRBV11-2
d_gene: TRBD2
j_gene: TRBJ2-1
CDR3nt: TGTGCCAGCGGACATAGCGGGGGAAATGAGCAGTTCTTC
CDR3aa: CASGHSGGNEQFF

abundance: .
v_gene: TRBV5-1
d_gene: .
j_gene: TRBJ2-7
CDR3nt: TGCGCCAGCAGCTTGGCTAGCTGGGACTACGAGCAGTACTTC
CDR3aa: CASSLASWDYEQYF

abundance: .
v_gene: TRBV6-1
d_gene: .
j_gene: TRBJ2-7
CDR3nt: TGTGCCAGCAGTGAACGACAGGGCGGGGGGTACGAGCAGTACTTC
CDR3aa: CASSERQGGGYEQYF

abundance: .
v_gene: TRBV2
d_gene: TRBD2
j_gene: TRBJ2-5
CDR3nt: TGTGCCAGCAGTCGGGGGGGAGAAGAGACCCAGTACTTC
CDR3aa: CASSRGGEETQYF

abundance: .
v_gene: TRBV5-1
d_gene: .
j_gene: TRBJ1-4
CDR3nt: TGCGCCAGCAGCCACGAGCTCAGGGGTTCACTGTTTTTT
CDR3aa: CASSHELRGSLFF

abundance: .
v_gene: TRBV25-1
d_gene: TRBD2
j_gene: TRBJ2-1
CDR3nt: TGTGCCAGCAGTGAATTCAGCGGGACCGTCAATGAGCAGTTCTTC
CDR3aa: CASSEFSGTVNEQFF

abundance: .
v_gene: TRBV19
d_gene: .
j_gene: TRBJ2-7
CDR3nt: TGTGCCAGTAGAGCAAACCGGGACTCCCGATTTGAGCAGTACTTC
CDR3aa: CASRANRDSRFEQYF

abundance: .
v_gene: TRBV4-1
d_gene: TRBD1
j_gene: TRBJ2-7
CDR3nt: TGCGCCACTCGACCCTGGACAGGGTCCACCTACGAGCAGTACTTC
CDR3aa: CATRPWTGSTYEQYF

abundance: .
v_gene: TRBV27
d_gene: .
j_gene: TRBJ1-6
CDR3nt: TGTGCCAGTGGACAGTTTAATTCCCCCCTCCACTTT
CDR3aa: CASGQFNSPLHF

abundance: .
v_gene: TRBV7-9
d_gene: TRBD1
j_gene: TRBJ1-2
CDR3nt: TGTGCCAGCAGCCCGAGGGACAGGGGTTATGGCTACACCTTC
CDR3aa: CASSPRDRGYGYTF

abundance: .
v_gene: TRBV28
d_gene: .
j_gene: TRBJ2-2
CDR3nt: TGTGCCAGCAGTCTCTTAAGGGGCGCGGACACCGGGGAGCTGTTTTTT
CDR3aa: CASSLLRGADTGELFF

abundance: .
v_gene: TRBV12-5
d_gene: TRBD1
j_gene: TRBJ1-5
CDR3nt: TGTGCTAGTGGTTTTTCCCTCAGACAGGGGGCGGCATATAGCAATCAGCCCCAGCATTTT
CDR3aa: CASGFSLRQGAAYSNQPQHF

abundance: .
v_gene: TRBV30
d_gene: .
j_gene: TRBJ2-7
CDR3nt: TGTGCCTGGGGGGCAGATACTAACGAGCAGTACTTC
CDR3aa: CAWGADTNEQYF

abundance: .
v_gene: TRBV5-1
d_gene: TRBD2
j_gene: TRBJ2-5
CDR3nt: TGCGCCAGCAGGGGGCCTAGCGGGGGGTCTCAAGAGACCCAGTACTTC
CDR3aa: CASRGPSGGSQETQYF

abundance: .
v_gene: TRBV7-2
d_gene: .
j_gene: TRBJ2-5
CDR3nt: TGTGCCAGCAGCTTAGCAGGGGGTATGGGGGAGACCCAGTACTTC
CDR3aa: CASSLAGGMGETQYF

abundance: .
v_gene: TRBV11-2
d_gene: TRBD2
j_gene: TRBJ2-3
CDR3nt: TGTGCCAGCAGCTTCACTAGCGGGGCCTCAGATACGCAGTATTTT
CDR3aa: CASSFTSGASDTQYF

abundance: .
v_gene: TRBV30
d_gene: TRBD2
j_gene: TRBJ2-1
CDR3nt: TGTGCCTGGAAAAGACTAGCGGGAGGGCCGAATGAGCAGTTCTTC
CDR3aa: CAWKRLAGGPNEQFF

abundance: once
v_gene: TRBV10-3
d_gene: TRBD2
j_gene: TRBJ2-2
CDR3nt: TGTGCCATCAGCGAAGCGGGAGGTCCCCTGAACACCGGGGAGCTGTTTTTT
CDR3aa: CAISEAGGPLNTGELFF

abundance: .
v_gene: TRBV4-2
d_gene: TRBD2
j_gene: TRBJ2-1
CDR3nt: TGTGCCAGCAGCCAGTATAGCGGGGGGGCGTTTTACAATGAGCAGTTCTTC
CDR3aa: CASSQYSGGAFYNEQFF

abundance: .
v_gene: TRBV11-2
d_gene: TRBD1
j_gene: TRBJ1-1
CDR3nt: TGTGCCAGCAGCAAAGGGACAGTAAACACTGAAGCTTTCTTT
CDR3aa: CASSKGTVNTEAFF

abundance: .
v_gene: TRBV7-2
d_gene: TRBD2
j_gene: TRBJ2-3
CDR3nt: TGTGCCAGCAGCTTAGGGGGGGGTTGGACTACTAACATGGGCAAGTATTTT
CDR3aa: CASSLGGGWTTNMGKYF

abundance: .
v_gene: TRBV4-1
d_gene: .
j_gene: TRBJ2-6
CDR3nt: TGCGCCAGCAGCCAACCGAGAACTGGGGCCAACGTCCTGACTTTC
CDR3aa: CASSQPRTGANVLTF

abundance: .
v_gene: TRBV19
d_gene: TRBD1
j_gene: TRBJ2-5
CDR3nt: TGTGCCAGTAGCGCAGGGGGCACGCCCCGGACCCAGTACTTC
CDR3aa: CASSAGGTPRTQYF

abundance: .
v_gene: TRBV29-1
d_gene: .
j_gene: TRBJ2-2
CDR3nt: TGCAGCGTTGCCCGAGGAGTGAACACCGGGGAGCTGTTTTTT
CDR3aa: CSVARGVNTGELFF

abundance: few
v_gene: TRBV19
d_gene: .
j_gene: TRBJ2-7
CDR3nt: TGTGCCAGTAGTGAGCAGGGGTTGGGGTACGAGCAGTACTTC
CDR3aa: CASSEQGLGYEQYF

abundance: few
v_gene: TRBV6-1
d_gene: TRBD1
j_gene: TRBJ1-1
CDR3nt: TGTGCCAGCAGTCGACAGGGACTCACTGAAGCTTTCTTT
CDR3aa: CASSRQGLTEAFF

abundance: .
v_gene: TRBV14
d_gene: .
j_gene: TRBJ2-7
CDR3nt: TGTGCCAGCAGCCAGATTCCCAGGGGGGCCTACGAGCAGTACTTC
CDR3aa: CASSQIPRGAYEQYF

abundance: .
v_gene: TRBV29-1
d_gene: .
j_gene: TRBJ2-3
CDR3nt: TGCAGCGTTGAACCCCCGGACAAGATCTACGATACGCAGTATTTT
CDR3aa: CSVEPPDKIYDTQYF

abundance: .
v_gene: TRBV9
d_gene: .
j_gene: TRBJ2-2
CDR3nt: TGTGCCAGCAGCCCCGTAGTTACGGGGGGCGCGAACACCGGGGAGCTGTTTTTT
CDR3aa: CASSPVVTGGANTGELFF

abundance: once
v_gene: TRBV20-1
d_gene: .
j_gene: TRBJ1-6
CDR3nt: TGCAGTGCTAGATCTCATTCACCCCTCCACTTT
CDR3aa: CSARSHSPLHF

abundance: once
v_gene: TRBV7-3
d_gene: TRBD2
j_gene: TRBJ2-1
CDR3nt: TGTGCCAGCAGCCCCTCGGGACTAGCGGGAGTTGGTGAGCAGTTCTTC
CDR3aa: CASSPSGLAGVGEQFF

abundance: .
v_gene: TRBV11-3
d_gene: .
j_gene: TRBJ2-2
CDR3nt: TGTGCCAGCAGCTTAGCTCGGGGGGCACTCACCGGGGAGCTGTTTTTT
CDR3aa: CASSLARGALTGELFF